This TCR beta chain was identified during a study of shared clonotypes between healthy human individuals. For this clone: Different DNA sequences within this sample yield the same CDR3.

V was pared by 0 bases and J by 7 bases, with 0 bases of the junction left unmatched. Germline CDR1 is SGDLS and CDR2 is YYNGEE. The CDR3 is 13 residues long. CD45RO-negative, CCR7-positively selected cells formed the naive CD8 fraction, excluding terminally differentiated effector memory CD45RA+ cells. Every donor was a Caucasian adult from Nashville, Tennessee. Every subset had its genomic DNA shared out evenly among several immunoSEQ plates. Authors' analysis steps: Junction-only sequences without quality scores were provided by ImmunoSEQ, so filtering was different. Clones were read by immunoSEQ multiplex PCR, and TCRdb kept only the in-frame ones, dropping some. V, J and clone size derive from that table, while D and trimming were established from the DNA sequence. Counted here are around 1,900,000 clones, just over 90% occurring once; the ten biggest clones make up approximately 1.6%.

This clonotype originated in a man between 18 and 29 years old in good health. Some clones in this sample may be carry-over from other donors' samples. Sample: naive CD8+ T cells from PBMCs. The chain has TRBV9 and TRBJ2-1; TRBD2 matches at 8 bases. This CDR3 reads CASSVGLANEQFF. The CDR3 DNA reads TGTGCCAGCAGCGTAGGACTAGCGAATGAGCAGTTCTTC.